This paragraph covers one TCR beta chain sequence. The CDR3 has 17 amino acids. The germline gives CDR1 SGDLS, CDR2 YYNGEE. Trimming removed 0 bases at V and 1 base at J, with 15 bases between. This sample was included in a study of neoadjuvant anti-PD-1 for oral cavity cancer. On the study more broadly: Patients mostly received three to four biweekly nivolumab doses at 3 mg/kg before surgery. Non-progressing patients received a fourth nivolumab dose near day 43, then surgery on days 50-56.

This table comes from immunoSEQ multiplex PCR, and its TCRdb copy is limited to in-frame clones, with some not included. In the table there are more than 6,000 clones, under 55% of which are singletons. Sequencing was performed on tumor tissue, taken before nivolumab (anti-PD-1) treatment. The chain is built from TRBV9 and TRBJ2-3; D is tentatively TRBD1 or TRBD2 (6 bases each). The TCR sequence derives from a person aged 35-79 years with oral cavity squamous cell carcinoma. CDR3 sequence: CASSVGVEGGRTDTQYF. The CDR3 DNA sequence: TGTGCCAGCAGCGTAGGGGTAGAGGGGGGACGCACAGATACGCAGTATTTT.